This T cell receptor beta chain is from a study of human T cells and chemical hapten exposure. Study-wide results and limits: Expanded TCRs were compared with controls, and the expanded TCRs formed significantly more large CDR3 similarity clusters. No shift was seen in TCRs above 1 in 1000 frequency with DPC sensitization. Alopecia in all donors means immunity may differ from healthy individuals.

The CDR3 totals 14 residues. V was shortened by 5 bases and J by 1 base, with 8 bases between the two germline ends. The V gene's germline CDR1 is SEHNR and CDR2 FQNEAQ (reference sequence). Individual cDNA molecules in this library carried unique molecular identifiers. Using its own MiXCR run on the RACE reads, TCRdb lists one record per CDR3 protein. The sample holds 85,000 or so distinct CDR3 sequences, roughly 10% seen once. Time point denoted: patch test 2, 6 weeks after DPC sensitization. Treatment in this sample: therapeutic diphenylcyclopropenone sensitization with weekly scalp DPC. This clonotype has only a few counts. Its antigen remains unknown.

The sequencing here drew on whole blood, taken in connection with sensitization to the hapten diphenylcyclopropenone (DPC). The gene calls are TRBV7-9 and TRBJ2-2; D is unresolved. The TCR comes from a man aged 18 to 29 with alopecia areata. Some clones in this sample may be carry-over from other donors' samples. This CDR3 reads CASSQKLNTGELFF. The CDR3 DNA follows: TGTGCCAGCAGCCAAAAGCTGAACACCGGGGAGCTGTTTTTT.